This T cell receptor (beta chain) was sequenced during a study of radiation and T cells in renal cell carcinoma. Study findings and constraints: In blood, top tumor clones expanded by 2 weeks, shrinking by 4.

Noted time point: blood 2 weeks post-SBRT. Indicated treatment: 15 Gy SBRT to primary tumor, nephrectomy 4 weeks later. As regards this clone: What it binds is unknown.

After removal of 0 bases from V and 5 bases from J, the junction contained 4 bases not matched to a gene. CDR3 length equals 16 residues. CDR1 is KGHSH, CDR2 LQKENI, per germline. Profiled with immunoSEQ multiplex PCR; TCRdb holds only in-frame clones, not every one. Of tens of thousands of clones in the sample, roughly 80% were seen once. The sample was blood, taken from a patient whose treatment included radiotherapy and nephrectomy. This receptor was obtained from an older woman with renal cell carcinoma. The V call is TRBV18, the J call TRBJ2-5, with TRBD2 matching 12 bases. The CDR3 DNA is TGTGCCAGCTCACCACCCCCGGGACTAGCGGGTGAGACCCAGTACTTC. This gives the protein CASSPPPGLAGETQYF.